These T cell receptor beta chains were read from a single sample in a study of T cell responses to AZD1222 COVID-19 vaccine. Clones were read by immunoSEQ multiplex PCR, and TCRdb kept only the in-frame ones, dropping some. The sample lists some 170,000 clones, about 89% seen once, with under 2% in the top ten. The input for sequencing was peripheral blood, taken on day 0 of AZD1222 vaccination. These receptors all come from an adult in good health. Each CDR3 is given with its conserved first and last residue. Fields, in order: J gene, V gene, D gene, clone size, CDR3 DNA, CDR3 protein. D genes are given only for firm matches. A row's size may be missing; if present it is once, few, many or a size class.

>TRBJ1-1|TRBV27|-|-
TGTGCCAGCAGTTTAACGGCACCGGGCACTGAAGCTTTCTTT
CASSLTAPGTEAFF
>TRBJ1-5|TRBV6-2/TRBV6-3|TRBD1|few
TGTGCCAGCAGTTACTCGACAGGGGGCAATCAGCCCCAGCATTTT
CASSYSTGGNQPQHF
>TRBJ2-2|TRBV19|TRBD2|-
TGTGCCAGTAGTTTAACGGGCGGGGGGTACACCGGGGAGCTGTTTTTT
CASSLTGGGYTGELFF
>TRBJ2-3|TRBV7-9|-|-
TGTGCCAGCGTTTCGGGGGTAGCTAGCACAGATACGCAGTATTTT
CASVSGVASTDTQYF
>TRBJ2-1|TRBV24-1|TRBD2|-
TGTGCCACCAGTGACCCCTCTAGCGGGGTATACAATGAGCAGTTCTTC
CATSDPSSGVYNEQFF
>TRBJ1-5|TRBV28|-|-
TGTGCCAGCAGTTCGATTTTGAAACGGAGAACCAATCAGCCCCAGCATTTT
CASSSILKRRTNQPQHF
>TRBJ2-1|TRBV7-7|-|-
TGTGCTAGCAGCTACAGGGAACGCAATGAGCAGTTCTTC
CASSYRERNEQFF
>TRBJ1-5|TRBV7-9|-|-
TGTGCCAGCAGTCCCGGACGGAACAATCAGCCCCAGCATTTT
CASSPGRNNQPQHF
>TRBJ1-3|TRBV28|-|-
TGTGCCAGCAGTTCAATCGGGCTTGGAAACACCATATATTTT
CASSSIGLGNTIYF
>TRBJ1-2|TRBV27|-|-
TGTGCCAGCAGAATGACAGCCTCCTATGGCTACACCTTC
CASRMTASYGYTF
>TRBJ1-3|TRBV28|-|-
TGTGCCAGCAGTTCTGGGGGCAGGGCTGGAAACACCATATATTTT
CASSSGGRAGNTIYF
>TRBJ1-5|TRBV11-2|-|-
TGTGCCAGCGGGGCAGGAAGCAATCAGCCCCAGCATTTT
CASGAGSNQPQHF
>TRBJ2-3|TRBV5-1|-|-
TGCGCCAGCAGCTTAGGCCCAGGGAGCACAGATACGCAGTATTTT
CASSLGPGSTDTQYF
>TRBJ2-7|TRBV28|-|-
TGTGCCAGCAGTTTAATCCGGGCCGGATACGAGCAGTACTTC
CASSLIRAGYEQYF
>TRBJ2-4|TRBV4-1|-|-
TGCGCCAGCAGCCAAGCAAGGGACGGCTCCATTCAGTACTTC
CASSQARDGSIQYF
>TRBJ2-1|TRBV10-2|-|-
TGCGCCAGCAGTGTGGTCCCCTACAATGAGCAGTTCTTC
CASSVVPYNEQFF
>TRBJ1-1|TRBV29-1|-|-
TGCAGCGTTGATGTTTCAGGGACCATGAACACTGAAGCTTTCTTT
CSVDVSGTMNTEAFF
>TRBJ1-1|TRBV5-1|TRBD1|-
TGCGCCAGCAGCTTGGGAGGGGGCGGGCACACTGAAGCTTTCTTT
CASSLGGGGHTEAFF
>TRBJ1-5|TRBV2|TRBD1|-
TGTGCCACGTCGATGGCACCGGACAGGGGTTCTTCCAATCAGCCCCAGCATTTT
CATSMAPDRGSSNQPQHF
>TRBJ1-2|TRBV5-4|TRBD1|-
TGTGCCAGCAGCTTGGGAGGGGGCCATTTCTATGGCTACACCTTC
CASSLGGGHFYGYTF
>TRBJ2-1|TRBV27|TRBD2|-
TGTGCCAGCAGTTTACGCGGGAGCTCCTACAATGAGCAGTTCTTC
CASSLRGSSYNEQFF
>TRBJ1-5|TRBV11-2|-|-
TGTGCCAGCAGCTTAGCTCCTAATCAGCCCCAGCATTTT
CASSLAPNQPQHF
>TRBJ1-3|TRBV11-2|-|-
TGTGCCAGCAGCGTAGACAGCAACTCTGGAAACACCATATATTTT
CASSVDSNSGNTIYF